The clone carrying this T cell receptor beta chain has just a few counts. Its matching antigen is unknown. The sample is drawn from a study of T cells after posttransplantation cyclophosphamide. Regarding the study as a whole: TRB overlap between skin or GI tissue T cells and blood was limited. After PTCy, TRB diversity resembled that of CNI/methotrexate controls. Later blood repertoires were often dominated by clones from the donor CD8+ memory compartment.

Sampled 1 year posttransplant, controls received myeloablative marrow transplants, methotrexate and a calcineurin inhibitor. Germline-derived CDR1 and CDR2 are LNHDA and SQIVND (reference sequence). CDR3 length: 14 amino acids. With 4 bases clipped from V and 3 bases from J, the junction kept 3 bases outside the gene matches. The assay was immunoSEQ multiplex PCR, and TCRdb's table has in-frame clones only and misses some. The sample includes around 15,000 clones, more than 80% seen only once; the top ten take approximately 3%. The sample consisted of PBMCs, taken 430 to 450 days after allogeneic stem cell transplant with calcineurin inhibitor and methotrexate. The chain carries TRBV19 and TRBJ2-1; TRBD1 matches at 7 bases. The receptor was isolated from a male patient aged 25-45 years who received an allogeneic stem cell transplant from an unrelated donor, was CMV-positive, and had acute and chronic GVHD. Some of the T cells may derive from the graft donor. The CDR3 is CASSKDRDYNEQFF. The CDR3 nucleotides read TGTGCCAGTAGTAAAGACAGGGACTACAATGAGCAGTTCTTC.